A selection of T cell receptor beta chains follows, all from one sample in a study of CD8 T cells in ankylosing spondylitis. In TCRdb, the 5' RACE reads were re-called with MiXCR into one record per CDR3 protein. In the table there are 150,000 to 200,000 distinct CDR3 sequences, 10% to 15% of which are singletons. The sequenced sample was blood, either unsorted or a sorted T cell fraction (not recorded which). The source of these receptors is a female donor with ankylosing spondylitis or in good health (not recorded which). Both conserved end residues are part of each CDR3. D genes are given only for firm matches. A row's size may be missing; if present it is once, few, many or a size class.

>TRBJ1-1|TRBV6-2/TRBV6-3|NA|TRBD1
TGTGCCAGCAGTTCCTGGGACAGGTGGGAAGGGCCTGAAGCTTTCTTT
CASSSWDRWEGPEAFF
>TRBJ2-2|TRBV20-1|NA|NA
TGCAGTGCCCGCGGCAGGGGGGACACCGGGGAGCTGTTTTTT
CSARGRGDTGELFF
>TRBJ2-1|TRBV18|NA|TRBD2
TGTGCCAGCTCGGCGTCTAGCGGGAGGGCCGATGAGCAGTTCTTC
CASSASSGRADEQFF
>TRBJ2-1|TRBV14|NA|TRBD2
TGTGCCAGCAGCCACGCGCGGGGGGGGACCTACAATGAGCAGTTCTTC
CASSHARGGTYNEQFF
>TRBJ2-1|TRBV20-1|many|TRBD2
TGCAGTGCTAGAGTTCTCGGGACTAGCGGGAGACCCTACAATGAGCAGTTCTTC
CSARVLGTSGRPYNEQFF
>TRBJ2-4|TRBV24-1|once|TRBD1
TGTGCCACCAGTGATTCCGGGACAGGGAACATTCAGTGCTTC
CATSDSGTGNIQCF
>TRBJ1-5|TRBV5-1|few|TRBD1
TGCGCCAGCAGCTTGGGGACAGGAAACAATCAGCCCCAGCATTTT
CASSLGTGNNQPQHF
>TRBJ1-2|TRBV5-8|few|TRBD1
TGTGCCAGCAGCTTGCCAGGGGGCGCCTACTATGGCTACACCTTC
CASSLPGGAYYGYTF
>TRBJ2-1|TRBV12-3/TRBV12-4|many|TRBD2
TGTGCCAGCAGTCTAGCGGGCGGGCTTGGAGAGCAGTTCTTC
CASSLAGGLGEQFF
>TRBJ2-5|TRBV7-9|many|NA
TGTGCCAGCAGCCCACGGGGGCCTGAGACCCAGTACTTC
CASSPRGPETQYF
>TRBJ2-2|TRBV12-3/TRBV12-4|many|TRBD1
TGTGCCATGGATCCAGGGGGCACCGGGGAGCTGTTTTTT
CAMDPGGTGELFF
>TRBJ2-1|TRBV11-2|NA|TRBD2
TGTGCCAGCAGCTTAGATGGACTAGCGGGAGAGTTGGGCTACAATGAGCAGTTCTTC
CASSLDGLAGELGYNEQFF
>TRBJ2-5|TRBV13|NA|TRBD1
TGTGCCAGCAGCCCGAGAGGCCTGGACAGGGGGCTAGAGTTC
CASSPRGLDRGLEF
>TRBJ2-1|TRBV25-1|many|NA
TGTGCCAGCAGTGAATCTGGGTACTCCTACAATGAGCAGTTCTTC
CASSESGYSYNEQFF
>TRBJ2-4|TRBV11-2|few|NA
TGTGCCAGCAGCTTAGGAGAGGGGAGTCGGTACTTC
CASSLGEGSRYF
>TRBJ2-1|TRBV20-1|many|TRBD2
TGCAGTGCTAGACCGGGACTAGCGGGAAGCTCCTACAATGAGCAGTTCTTC
CSARPGLAGSSYNEQFF
>TRBJ2-3|TRBV5-1|many|TRBD1
TGCGCCAGCAGCTTGCCAGGGACAGGGGCAGATACGCAGTATTTT
CASSLPGTGADTQYF
>TRBJ2-6|TRBV9|NA|NA
TGTGCCAGCAGCGCCCGGGCGCACTCTGGGGCCAACGTCCTGACTTTC
CASSARAHSGANVLTF
>TRBJ2-5|TRBV20-1|NA|TRBD2
TGCAGTGCTAGATGGGCGGGAGCCCAAGAGACCCAGTACTTC
CSARWAGAQETQYF
>TRBJ2-7|TRBV4-3|many|NA
TGCGCCAGCAGCCAAGGGCGGAGTAACTACGAGCAGTACTTC
CASSQGRSNYEQYF
>TRBJ1-6|TRBV7-6|many|NA
TGTGCCAGCAGCCAAGAAGGACTTATCGGGTCACCCCTCCACTTT
CASSQEGLIGSPLHF
>TRBJ1-1|TRBV27|many|TRBD1
TGTGCCAGCAGTCTACAGGGGGCGAACACTGAAGCTTTCTTT
CASSLQGANTEAFF
>TRBJ1-1|TRBV7-2|NA|NA
TGTGCCAGCAGCTCCCCGGAGGTGTCAGTCGAAGCTTTCTTT
CASSSPEVSVEAFF
>TRBJ2-7|TRBV27|NA|NA
TGTGCCAGCAGTTTATCCTTGGCTATGAGCTCCTACGAGCAGTACTTC
CASSLSLAMSSYEQYF
>TRBJ2-1|TRBV24-1|many|NA
TGTGCCACCAGTGATATTTCGAGGCGGGATTCCACTTCGGGGCTCAATGAGCAGTTCTTC
CATSDISRRDSTSGLNEQFF
>TRBJ1-1|TRBV5-1|many|NA
TGCGCCAGCAGCTTGAATGTTATTGGGGGAGTCACTGAAGCTTTCTTT
CASSLNVIGGVTEAFF
>TRBJ2-7|TRBV28|NA|TRBD1
TGTGCCAGCATCACCGCAGGGGGATACGAGCAGTACTTC
CASITAGGYEQYF
>TRBJ2-2|TRBV18|NA|TRBD1
TGTGCCAGCTCACCACCACAGGGGGCGGACACCGGGGAGCTGTTTTTT
CASSPPQGADTGELFF
>TRBJ1-2|TRBV27|NA|TRBD1
TGTGCCAGCAGTTTCCTAGGACAGGGAGACTTCTATGGCTACACCTTC
CASSFLGQGDFYGYTF
>TRBJ1-2|TRBV24-1|many|NA
TGTGCCACCAGTGATACACCCGGGACGAACGGTGGCTACACCTTC
CATSDTPGTNGGYTF
>TRBJ1-2|TRBV12-3/TRBV12-4|many|NA
TGTGCCAGCAGCCGACTTGGGGGCATAGCTAACTATGGCTACACCTTC
CASSRLGGIANYGYTF
>TRBJ2-1|TRBV7-8|NA|NA
TGTGCCAGCAGCCTAGGTGGGACGACAGGGAGGAATGAGCAGTTCTTC
CASSLGGTTGRNEQFF
>TRBJ2-1|TRBV27|many|TRBD1
TGTGCCAGCAGTCCGGATACCGGGACAGCGAACAATGAGCAGTTCTTC
CASSPDTGTANNEQFF
>TRBJ1-5|TRBV6-5|NA|NA
TGTGTCAGCAGTTCAGGGGTAGGGGAGCAGCCCCAGCATTTT
CVSSSGVGEQPQHF
>TRBJ2-7|TRBV4-3|NA|NA
TGCGCCAGCAGCCAAGATAGGAGACGCTCCTACGAGCAGTACTTC
CASSQDRRRSYEQYF
>TRBJ2-5|TRBV5-1|many|NA
TGCGCCAGCAGCTCCAGGACGGACCAAGAGACCCAGTACTTC
CASSSRTDQETQYF
>TRBJ2-5|TRBV7-8|many|TRBD2
TGTGCCAGCAGCTTAGGGACTAGCGGGAGGGCCAGAGAGACCCAGTACTTC
CASSLGTSGRARETQYF
>TRBJ2-7|TRBV15|NA|NA
TGTGCCACCAGCAGAGATCAGGGCGAGCAGTACTTC
CATSRDQGEQYF
>TRBJ2-3|TRBV20-1|many|NA
TGCAGTGCTATAAGGGGCGGACGCACAGATACGCAGTATTTT
CSAIRGGRTDTQYF
>TRBJ2-2|TRBV7-3|NA|NA
TGTGCCAGCAGCTTAGGTTCGACAAGACCGAACACCGGGGAGCTGTTTTTT
CASSLGSTRPNTGELFF
>TRBJ1-1|TRBV6-1|many|TRBD1
TGTGCCAGCAGTGGGACAGGGGGCGCGAGGTTGGCTTTCTTT
CASSGTGGARLAFF
>TRBJ2-1|TRBV20-1|many|TRBD2
TGCAGTGTCAGACCTAGCGGGGTAAATGAGCAGTTCTTC
CSVRPSGVNEQFF
>TRBJ2-7|TRBV12-3/TRBV12-4|many|NA
TGTGCCAGCAGTTTACTAGGGACGATGGGCGAGCAGTACTTC
CASSLLGTMGEQYF
>TRBJ1-1|TRBV5-1|many|TRBD1
TGCGCCAGCAGCGGGGGACAGTTGAACACTGAAGCTTTCTTT
CASSGGQLNTEAFF
>TRBJ1-2|TRBV28|many|NA
TGTGCCAGCAGTTTACCCGGGGGGGTCCCGGGAGCGGGCTACACCTTC
CASSLPGGVPGAGYTF